This T cell receptor beta chain is from a study of cytomegalovirus exposure and HLA in healthy donors. The CDR3 extends over 18 amino acids. Looked up from germline, CDR1 is LNHDA and CDR2 is SQIVND (reference sequence). With V trimmed by 4 bases and J by 2 bases, 13 bases remained unmatched. Clones were sequenced by immunoSEQ multiplex PCR, and TCRdb holds only the in-frame ones, with some missing. The sample includes 180,000 or so clones, 65% to 90% of them seen just once. Remarks on this clone: Its antigen is still unknown.

Study conclusions and caveats: A later analysis found first-cohort TCR clusters tended to co-occur in the 120 validation repertoires.

This receptor was identified in a young woman in good health and CMV-seropositive. The rearrangement joins TRBV19 to TRBJ2-3; 9 bases line up with TRBD2. Material for sequencing was PBMCs. CDR3 protein: CASSTRTSALLFTDTQYF. CDR3 bases: TGTGCCAGTAGTACCCGGACTAGCGCCCTTCTCTTCACAGATACGCAGTATTTT. Combining the CDR3 with reference TRBV19 and TRBJ2-3 gives the whole variable domain DGGITQSPKYLFRKEGQNVTLSCEQNLNHDAMYWYRQDPGQGLRLIYYSQIVNDFQKGDIAEGYSVSREKKESFPLTVTSAQKNPTAFYLCASSTRTSALLFTDTQYFGPGTRLTVL.